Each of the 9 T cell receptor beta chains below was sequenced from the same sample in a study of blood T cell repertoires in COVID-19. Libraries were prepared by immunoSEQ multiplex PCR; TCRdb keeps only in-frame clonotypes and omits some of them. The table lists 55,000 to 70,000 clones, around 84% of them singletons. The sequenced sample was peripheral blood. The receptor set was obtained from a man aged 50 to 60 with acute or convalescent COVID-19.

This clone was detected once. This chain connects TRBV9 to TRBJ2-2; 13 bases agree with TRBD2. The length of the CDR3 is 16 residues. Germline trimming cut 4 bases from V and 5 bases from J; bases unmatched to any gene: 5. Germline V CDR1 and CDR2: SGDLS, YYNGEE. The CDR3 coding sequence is TGTGCCAGCAGCATTACGGGACTAGCGGGGACCGGGGAGCTGTTTTTT. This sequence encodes CASSITGLAGTGELFF.

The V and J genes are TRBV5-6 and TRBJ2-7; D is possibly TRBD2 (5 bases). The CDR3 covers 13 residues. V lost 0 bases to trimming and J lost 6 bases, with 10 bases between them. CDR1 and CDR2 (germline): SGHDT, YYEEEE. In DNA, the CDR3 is TGTGCCAGCAGCTTGGGCGGGTCTTCCGAGCAGTACTTC. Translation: CASSLGGSSEQYF.

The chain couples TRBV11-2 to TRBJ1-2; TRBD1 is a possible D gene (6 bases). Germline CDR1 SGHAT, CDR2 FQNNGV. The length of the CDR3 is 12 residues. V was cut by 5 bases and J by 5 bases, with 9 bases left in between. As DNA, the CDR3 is TGTGCCAGCAGCCTGGACAGTTATGGCTACACCTTC. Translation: CASSLDSYGYTF. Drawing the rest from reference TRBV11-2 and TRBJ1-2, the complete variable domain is EAGVAQSPRYKIIEKRQSVAFWCNPISGHATLYWYQQILGQGPKLLIQFQNNGVVDDSQLPKDRFSAERLKGVDSTLKIQPAKLEDSAVYLCASSLDSYGYTFGSGTRLTVV.

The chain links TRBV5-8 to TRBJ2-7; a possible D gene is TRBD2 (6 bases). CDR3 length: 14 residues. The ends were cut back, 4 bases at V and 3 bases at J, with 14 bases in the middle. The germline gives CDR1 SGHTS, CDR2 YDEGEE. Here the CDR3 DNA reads TGTGCCAGCAGCCCTCCGGGACTGGGCTACGAGCAGTACTTC. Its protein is CASSPPGLGYEQYF.

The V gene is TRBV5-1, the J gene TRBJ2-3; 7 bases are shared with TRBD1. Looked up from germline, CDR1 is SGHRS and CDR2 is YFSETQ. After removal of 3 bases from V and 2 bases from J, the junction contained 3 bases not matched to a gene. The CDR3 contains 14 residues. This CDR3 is CASSWGTATDTQYF. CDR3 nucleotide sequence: TGCGCCAGCAGCTGGGGGACAGCCACAGATACGCAGTATTTT.

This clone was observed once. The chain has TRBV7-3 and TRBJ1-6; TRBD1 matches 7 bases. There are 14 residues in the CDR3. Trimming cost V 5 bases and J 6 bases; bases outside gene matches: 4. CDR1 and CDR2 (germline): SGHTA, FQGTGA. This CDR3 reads CASSTTGANSPLHF. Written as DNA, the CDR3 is TGTGCCAGCAGCACCACAGGGGCTAATTCACCCCTCCACTTT.

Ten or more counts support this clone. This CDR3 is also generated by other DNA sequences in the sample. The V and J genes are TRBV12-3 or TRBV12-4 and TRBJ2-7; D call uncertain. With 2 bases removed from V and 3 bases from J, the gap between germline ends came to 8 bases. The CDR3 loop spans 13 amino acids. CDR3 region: CASSLFGDYEQYF. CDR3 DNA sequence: TGTGCCAGCAGTTTATTTGGAGACTACGAGCAGTACTTC.

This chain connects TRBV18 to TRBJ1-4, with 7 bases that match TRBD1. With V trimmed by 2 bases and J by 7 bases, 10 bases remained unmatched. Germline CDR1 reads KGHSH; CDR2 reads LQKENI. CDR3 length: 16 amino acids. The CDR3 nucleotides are TGTGCCAGCTCACCATATGGGGGGACAGAACTTGAAAAACTGTTTTTT. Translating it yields CASSPYGGTELEKLFF.

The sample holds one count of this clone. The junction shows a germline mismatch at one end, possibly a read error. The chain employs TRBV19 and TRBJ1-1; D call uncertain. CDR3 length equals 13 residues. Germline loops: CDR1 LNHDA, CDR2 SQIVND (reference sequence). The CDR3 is CASSIGPNTEAFF. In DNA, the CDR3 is TGTGCCAGTAGCATAGGGCCTAACACTGAAGCTTTCTTT.